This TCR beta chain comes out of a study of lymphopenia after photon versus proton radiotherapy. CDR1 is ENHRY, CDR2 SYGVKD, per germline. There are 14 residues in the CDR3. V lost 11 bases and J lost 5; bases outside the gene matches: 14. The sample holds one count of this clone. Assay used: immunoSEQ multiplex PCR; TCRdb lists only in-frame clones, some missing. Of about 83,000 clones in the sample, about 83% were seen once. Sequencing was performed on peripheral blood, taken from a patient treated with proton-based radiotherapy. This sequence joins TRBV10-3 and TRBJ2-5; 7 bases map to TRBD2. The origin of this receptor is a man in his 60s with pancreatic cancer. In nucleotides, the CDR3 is TGTGCCCCTGGGGGGGAGGGCCATTCGGAGACCCAGTACTTC. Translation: CAPGGEGHSETQYF.